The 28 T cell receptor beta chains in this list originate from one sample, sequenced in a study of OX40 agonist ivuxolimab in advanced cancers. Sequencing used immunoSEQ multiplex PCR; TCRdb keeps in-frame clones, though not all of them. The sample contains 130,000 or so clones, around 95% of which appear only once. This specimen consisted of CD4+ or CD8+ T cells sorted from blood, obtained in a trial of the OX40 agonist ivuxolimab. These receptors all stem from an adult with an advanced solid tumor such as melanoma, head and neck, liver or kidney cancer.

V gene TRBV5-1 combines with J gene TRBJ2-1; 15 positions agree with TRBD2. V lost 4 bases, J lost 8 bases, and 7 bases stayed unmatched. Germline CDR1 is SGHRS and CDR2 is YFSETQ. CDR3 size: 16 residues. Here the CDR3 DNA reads TGCGCCAGCAGCCCGGGACTAGCGGGGGGCGGAGATGAGCAGTTCTTC. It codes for CASSPGLAGGGDEQFF.

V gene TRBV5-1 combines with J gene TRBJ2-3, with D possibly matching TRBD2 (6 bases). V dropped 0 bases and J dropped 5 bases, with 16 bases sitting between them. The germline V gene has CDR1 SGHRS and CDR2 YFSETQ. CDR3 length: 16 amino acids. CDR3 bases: TGCGCCAGCAGCTTGGCTTATAGCGGCGCAGTAGATACGCAGTATTTT. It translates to CASSLAYSGAVDTQYF.

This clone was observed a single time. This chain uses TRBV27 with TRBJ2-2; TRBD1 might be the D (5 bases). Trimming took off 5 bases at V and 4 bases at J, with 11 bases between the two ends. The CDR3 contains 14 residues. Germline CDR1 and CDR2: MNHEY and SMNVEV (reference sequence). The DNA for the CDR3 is TGTGCCAGCAGTCAGCAGGGTTTCACCGGGGAGCTGTTTTTT. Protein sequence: CASSQQGFTGELFF.

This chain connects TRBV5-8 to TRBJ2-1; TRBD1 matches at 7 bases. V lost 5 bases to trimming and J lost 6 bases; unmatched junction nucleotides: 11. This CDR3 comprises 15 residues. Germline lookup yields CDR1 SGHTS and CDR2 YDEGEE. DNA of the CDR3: TGTGCCAGCAGGTCGACAGGGATTAGTTTCAATGAGCAGTTCTTC. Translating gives CASRSTGISFNEQFF.

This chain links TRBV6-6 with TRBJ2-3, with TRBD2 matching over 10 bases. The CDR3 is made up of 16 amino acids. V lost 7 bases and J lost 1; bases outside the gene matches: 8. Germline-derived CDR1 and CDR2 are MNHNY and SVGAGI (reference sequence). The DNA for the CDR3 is TGTGCCAGCAAAGACACCGGGACTAGCGGCACAGATACGCAGTATTTT. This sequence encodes CASKDTGTSGTDTQYF.

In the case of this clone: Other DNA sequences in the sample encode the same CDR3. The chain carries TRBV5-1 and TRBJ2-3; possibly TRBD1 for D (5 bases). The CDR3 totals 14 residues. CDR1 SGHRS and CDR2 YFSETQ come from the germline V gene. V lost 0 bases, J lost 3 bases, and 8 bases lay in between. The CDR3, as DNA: TGCGCCAGCAGCTTGGAGGCAGGGACAGATACGCAGTATTTT. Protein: CASSLEAGTDTQYF.

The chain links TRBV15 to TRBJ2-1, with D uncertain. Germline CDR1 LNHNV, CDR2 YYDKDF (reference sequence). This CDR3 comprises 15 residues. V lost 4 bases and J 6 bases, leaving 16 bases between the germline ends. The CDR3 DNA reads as TGTGCCACCAGCATTATGGGCCAAGGGCGCAATGAGCAGTTCTTC. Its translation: CATSIMGQGRNEQFF.

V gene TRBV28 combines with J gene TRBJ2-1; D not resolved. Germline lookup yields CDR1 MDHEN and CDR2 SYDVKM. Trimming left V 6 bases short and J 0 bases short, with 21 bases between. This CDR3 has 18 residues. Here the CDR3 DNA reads TGTGCCAGCAGCCCAAGTGAGCCATTTTACGGCTCCTACAATGAGCAGTTCTTC. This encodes CASSPSEPFYGSYNEQFF.

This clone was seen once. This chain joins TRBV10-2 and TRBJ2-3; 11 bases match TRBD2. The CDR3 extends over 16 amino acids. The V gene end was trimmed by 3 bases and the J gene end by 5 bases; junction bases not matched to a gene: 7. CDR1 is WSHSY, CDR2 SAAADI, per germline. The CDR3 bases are TGCGCCAGCAGTGAAGGTAGCGGGGGGGCCCAAGATACGCAGTATTTT. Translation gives CASSEGSGGAQDTQYF.

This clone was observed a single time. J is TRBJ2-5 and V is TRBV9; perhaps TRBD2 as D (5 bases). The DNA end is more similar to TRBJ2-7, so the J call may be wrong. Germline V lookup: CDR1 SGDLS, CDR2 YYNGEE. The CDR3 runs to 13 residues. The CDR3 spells CASSLRDYYEQYF. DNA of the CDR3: TGTGCCAGCAGCCTCAGAGACTACTACGAGCAGTACTTC.

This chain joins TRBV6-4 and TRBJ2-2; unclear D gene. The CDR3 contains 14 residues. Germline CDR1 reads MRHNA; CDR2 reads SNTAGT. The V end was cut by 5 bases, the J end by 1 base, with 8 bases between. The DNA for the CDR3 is TGTGCCAGCAGTCTAGGGTTGAACACCGGGGAGCTGTTTTTT. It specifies CASSLGLNTGELFF.

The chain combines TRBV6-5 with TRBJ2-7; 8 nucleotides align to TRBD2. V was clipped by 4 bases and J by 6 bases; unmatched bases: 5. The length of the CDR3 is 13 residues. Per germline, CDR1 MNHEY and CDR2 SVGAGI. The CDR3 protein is CASSSGGVVEQYF. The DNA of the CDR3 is TGTGCCAGCAGTTCGGGGGGGGTTGTCGAGCAGTACTTC.

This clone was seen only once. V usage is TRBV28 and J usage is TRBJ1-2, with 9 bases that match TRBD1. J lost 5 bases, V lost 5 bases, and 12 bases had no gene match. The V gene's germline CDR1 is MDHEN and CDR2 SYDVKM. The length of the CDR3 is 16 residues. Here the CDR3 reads CASSPSTGGARYGYTF. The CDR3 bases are TGTGCCAGCAGTCCGTCGACAGGGGGTGCGCGATATGGCTACACCTTC.

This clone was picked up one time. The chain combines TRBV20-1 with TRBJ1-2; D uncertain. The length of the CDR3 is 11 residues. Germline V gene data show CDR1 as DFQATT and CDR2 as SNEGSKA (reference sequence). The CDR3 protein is CSYGVNYGYTF. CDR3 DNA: TGCAGCTATGGGGTTAACTATGGCTACACCTTC.

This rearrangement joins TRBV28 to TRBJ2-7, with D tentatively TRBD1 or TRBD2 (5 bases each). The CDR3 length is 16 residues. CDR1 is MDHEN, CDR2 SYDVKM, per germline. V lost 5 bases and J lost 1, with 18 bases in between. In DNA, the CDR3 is TGTGCCAGCAGTCTAGGGACCGGCCGCGGATCCTACGAGCAGTACTTC. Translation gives CASSLGTGRGSYEQYF. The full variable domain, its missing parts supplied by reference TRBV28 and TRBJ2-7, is DVKVTQSSRYLVKRTGEKVFLECVQDMDHENMFWYRQDPGLGLRLIYFSYDVKMKEKGDIPEGYSVSREKKERFSLILESASTNQTSMYLCASSLGTGRGSYEQYFGPGTRLTVT.

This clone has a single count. DNA of the CDR3: TGTGCCAGTAGTACCCTGACAGGGGGCGATCAGCCCCAGCATTTT. It translates to CASSTLTGGDQPQHF. The J gene is TRBJ1-5, the V gene TRBV19, with 10 bases aligning to TRBD1. This CDR3 comprises 15 residues. With 4 bases clipped from V and 5 bases from J, the junction kept 5 bases outside the gene matches. CDR1 and CDR2 from the germline V gene are LNHDA and SQIVND (reference sequence).

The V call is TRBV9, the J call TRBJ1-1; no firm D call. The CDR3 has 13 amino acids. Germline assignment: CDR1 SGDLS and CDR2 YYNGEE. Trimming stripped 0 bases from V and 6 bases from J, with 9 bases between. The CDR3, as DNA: TGTGCCAGCAGCGTAGTGCCCAACGCTGAAGCTTTCTTT. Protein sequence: CASSVVPNAEAFF.

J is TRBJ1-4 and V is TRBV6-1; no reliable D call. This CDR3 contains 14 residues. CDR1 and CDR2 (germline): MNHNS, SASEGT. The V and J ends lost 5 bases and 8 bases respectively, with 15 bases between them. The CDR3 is CASSPLDFEEKLFF. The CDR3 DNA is TGTGCCAGCAGTCCTCTGGACTTTGAGGAAAAACTGTTTTTT.

The CDR3 nucleotides read TGTGCCAGCAGCTTGGCCAAGGGGGATCCGAATTCACCCCTCCACTTT. Translating gives CASSLAKGDPNSPLHF. The chain couples TRBV5-4 to TRBJ1-6; D possibly corresponds to TRBD1 (6 bases). CDR1 SGHNT and CDR2 YYREEE come from the germline V gene (reference sequence). Trimming pared 0 bases from V and 7 bases from J, leaving 14 bases between. This CDR3 spans 16 amino acids.

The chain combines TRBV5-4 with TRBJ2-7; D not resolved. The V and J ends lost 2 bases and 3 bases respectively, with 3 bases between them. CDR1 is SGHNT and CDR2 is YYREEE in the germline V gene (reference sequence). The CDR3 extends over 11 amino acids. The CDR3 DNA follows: TGTGCCAGCAGCTTTGGCTACGAGCAGTACTTC. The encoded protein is CASSFGYEQYF.

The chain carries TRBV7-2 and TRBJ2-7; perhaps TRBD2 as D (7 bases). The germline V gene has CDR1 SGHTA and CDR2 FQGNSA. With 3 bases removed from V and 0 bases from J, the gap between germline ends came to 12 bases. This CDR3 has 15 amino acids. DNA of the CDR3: TGTGCCAGCAGCTTCAGCGGGACATCCTCCTACGAGCAGTACTTC. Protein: CASSFSGTSSYEQYF.

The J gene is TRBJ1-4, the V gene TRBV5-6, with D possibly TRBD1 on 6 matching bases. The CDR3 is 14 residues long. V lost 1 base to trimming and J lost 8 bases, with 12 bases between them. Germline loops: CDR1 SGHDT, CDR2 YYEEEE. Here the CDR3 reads CASSLTGTEEKLFF. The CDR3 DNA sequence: TGTGCCAGCAGCTTGACAGGGACGGAAGAAAAACTGTTTTTT.

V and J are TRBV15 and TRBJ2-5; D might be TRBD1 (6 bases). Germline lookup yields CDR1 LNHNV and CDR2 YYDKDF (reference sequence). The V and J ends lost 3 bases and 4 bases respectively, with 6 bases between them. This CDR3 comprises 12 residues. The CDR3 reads CATSRTGETQYF. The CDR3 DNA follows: TGTGCCACCAGCAGGACAGGAGAGACCCAGTACTTC.

CDR3 in amino acids: CASSLTGTTNTEAFF. The CDR3 nucleotides are TGCGCCAGCAGCTTGACCGGGACAACGAACACTGAAGCTTTCTTT. The chain links TRBV5-1 to TRBJ1-1; D perhaps matches TRBD1 (6 bases). CDR3 size: 15 residues. Trimming removed 1 base from V and 1 base from J, with 11 bases in between. Germline V lookup: CDR1 SGHRS, CDR2 YFSETQ.

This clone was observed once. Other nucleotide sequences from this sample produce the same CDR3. CDR3 region: CASSYRGETQYF. CDR3 bases: TGTGCCAGCAGTTACAGGGGAGAGACCCAGTACTTC. The rearrangement uses TRBV6-5 and TRBJ2-5, with D possibly matching TRBD1 (5 bases). V was trimmed by 2 bases and J by 4 bases, leaving 5 bases between them. This CDR3 comprises 12 residues. The germline CDR1 and CDR2 sequences are MNHEY and SVGAGI.

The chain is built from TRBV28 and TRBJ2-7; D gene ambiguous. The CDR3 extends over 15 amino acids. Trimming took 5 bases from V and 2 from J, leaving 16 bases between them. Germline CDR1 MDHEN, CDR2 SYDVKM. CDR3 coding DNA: TGTGCCAGCAGTGCACTCAGTAAGGGCCCCTACGAGCAGTACTTC. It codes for CASSALSKGPYEQYF.

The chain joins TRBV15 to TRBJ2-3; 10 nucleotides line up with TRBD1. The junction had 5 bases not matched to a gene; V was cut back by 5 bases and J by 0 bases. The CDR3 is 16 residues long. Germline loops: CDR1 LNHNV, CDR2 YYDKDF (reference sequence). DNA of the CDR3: TGTGCCACCAGCGGGGGACAGGGGATTAGCACAGATACGCAGTATTTT. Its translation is CATSGGQGISTDTQYF.

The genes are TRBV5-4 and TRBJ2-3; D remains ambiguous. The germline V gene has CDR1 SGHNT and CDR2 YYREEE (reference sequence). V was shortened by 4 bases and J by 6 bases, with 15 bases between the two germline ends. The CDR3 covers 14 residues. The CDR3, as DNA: TGTGCCAGCAGCCCTCCCGCAAGAGGCGATACGCAGTATTTT. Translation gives CASSPPARGDTQYF.